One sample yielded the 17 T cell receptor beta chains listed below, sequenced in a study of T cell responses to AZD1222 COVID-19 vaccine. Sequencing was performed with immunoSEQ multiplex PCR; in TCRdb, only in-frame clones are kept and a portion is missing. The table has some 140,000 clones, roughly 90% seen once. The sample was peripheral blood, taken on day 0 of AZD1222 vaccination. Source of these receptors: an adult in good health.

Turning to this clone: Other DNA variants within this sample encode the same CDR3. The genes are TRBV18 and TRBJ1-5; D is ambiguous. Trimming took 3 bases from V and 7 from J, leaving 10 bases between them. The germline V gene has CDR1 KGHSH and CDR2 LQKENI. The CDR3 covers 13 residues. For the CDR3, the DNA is TGTGCCAGCTCACCCGGGCAAAACCAGCCCCAGCATTTT. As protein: CASSPGQNQPQHF.

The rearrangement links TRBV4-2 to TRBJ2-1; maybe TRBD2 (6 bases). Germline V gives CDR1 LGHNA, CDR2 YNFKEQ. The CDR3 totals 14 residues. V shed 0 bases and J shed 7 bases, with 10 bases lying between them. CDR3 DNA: TGTGCCAGCAGCCAAGAAAAGGGGAGGAATGAGCAGTTCTTC. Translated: CASSQEKGRNEQFF.

The CDR3 region has the DNA TGTGCCAGCAGTCTCACCAGGGATGTCGTGAGTGGGCAGTTCTTC. Protein: CASSLTRDVVSGQFF. This chain joins TRBV6-2 or TRBV6-3 and TRBJ2-1; a possible D gene is TRBD1 (5 bases). The CDR3 totals 15 residues. Trimming pared 5 bases from V and 12 bases from J, leaving 23 bases between. Germline V gives CDR1 MNHEY, CDR2 SVGEGT.

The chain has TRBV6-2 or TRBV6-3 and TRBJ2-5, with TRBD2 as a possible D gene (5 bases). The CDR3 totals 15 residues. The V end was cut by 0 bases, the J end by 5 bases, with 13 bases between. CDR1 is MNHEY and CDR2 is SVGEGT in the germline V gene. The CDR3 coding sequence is TGTGCCAGCAGTTACTCACCGGGATTCTTGGAGACCCAGTACTTC. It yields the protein CASSYSPGFLETQYF.

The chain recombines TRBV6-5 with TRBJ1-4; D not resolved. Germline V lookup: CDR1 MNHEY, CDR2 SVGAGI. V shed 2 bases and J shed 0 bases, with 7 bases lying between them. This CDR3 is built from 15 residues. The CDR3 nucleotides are TGTGCCAGCAGTTACGGCTCCGCAACTAATGAAAAACTGTTTTTT. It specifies CASSYGSATNEKLFF.

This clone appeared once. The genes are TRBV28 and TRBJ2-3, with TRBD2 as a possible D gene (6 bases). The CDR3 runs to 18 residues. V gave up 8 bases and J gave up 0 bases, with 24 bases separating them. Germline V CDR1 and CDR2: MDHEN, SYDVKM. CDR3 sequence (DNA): TGTGCCAGCGGAGCCCCCCCCCGAAAGCGGGTCAGCACAGATACGCAGTATTTT. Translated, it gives CASGAPPRKRVSTDTQYF.

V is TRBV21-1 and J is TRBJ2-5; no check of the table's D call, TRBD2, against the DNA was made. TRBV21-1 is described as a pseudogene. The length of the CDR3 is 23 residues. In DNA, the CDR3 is TGTGCCAGCAGCAAAGCGGGTGCCCGGACAAGGGGGCTAGCGGGAGTGGGGCAAGAGACCCAGTACTTC. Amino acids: CASSKAGARTRGLAGVGQETQYF.

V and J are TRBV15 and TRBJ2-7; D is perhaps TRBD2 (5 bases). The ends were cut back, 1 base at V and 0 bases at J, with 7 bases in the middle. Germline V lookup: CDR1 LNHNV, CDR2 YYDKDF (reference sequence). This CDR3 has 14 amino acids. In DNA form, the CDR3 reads TGTGCCACCAGCAGAGTCGAGGGCTCCTACGAGCAGTACTTC. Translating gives CATSRVEGSYEQYF.

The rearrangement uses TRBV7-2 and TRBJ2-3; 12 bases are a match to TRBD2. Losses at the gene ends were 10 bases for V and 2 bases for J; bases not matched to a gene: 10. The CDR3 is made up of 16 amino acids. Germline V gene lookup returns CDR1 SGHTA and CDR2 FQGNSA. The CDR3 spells CATTWTSGAFTDTQYF. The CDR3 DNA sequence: TGTGCCACCACTTGGACTAGCGGGGCCTTCACAGATACGCAGTATTTT.

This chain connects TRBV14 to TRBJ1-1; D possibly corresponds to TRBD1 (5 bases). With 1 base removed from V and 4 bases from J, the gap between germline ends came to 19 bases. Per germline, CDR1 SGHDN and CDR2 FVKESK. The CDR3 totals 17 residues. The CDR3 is CASSQGRNFRAATEAFF. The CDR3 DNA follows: TGTGCCAGCAGCCAAGGGAGGAACTTCAGGGCAGCCACTGAAGCTTTCTTT.

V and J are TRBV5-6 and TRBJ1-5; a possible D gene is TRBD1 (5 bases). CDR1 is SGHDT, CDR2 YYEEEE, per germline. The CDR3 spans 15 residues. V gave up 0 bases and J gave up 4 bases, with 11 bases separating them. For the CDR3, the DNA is TGTGCCAGCAGCTTGGCCGGGCAGGGAAATCAGCCCCAGCATTTT. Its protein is CASSLAGQGNQPQHF.

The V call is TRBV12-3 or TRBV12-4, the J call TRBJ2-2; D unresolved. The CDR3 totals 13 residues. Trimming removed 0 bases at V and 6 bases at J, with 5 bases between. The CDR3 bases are TGTGCCAGCAGTTTAGCGCCATCCGGGGAGCTGTTTTTT. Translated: CASSLAPSGELFF.

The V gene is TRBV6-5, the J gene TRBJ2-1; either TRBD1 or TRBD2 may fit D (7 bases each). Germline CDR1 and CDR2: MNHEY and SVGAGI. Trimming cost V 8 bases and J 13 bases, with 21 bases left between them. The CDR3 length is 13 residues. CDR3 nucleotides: TGTGCCAGCCCGGGACAGTCTACGGGGGGACAGTTCTTC. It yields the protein CASPGQSTGGQFF.

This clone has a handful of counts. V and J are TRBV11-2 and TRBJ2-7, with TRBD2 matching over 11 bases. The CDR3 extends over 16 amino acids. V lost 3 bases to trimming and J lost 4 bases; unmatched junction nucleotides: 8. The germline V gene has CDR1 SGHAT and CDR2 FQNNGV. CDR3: CASSFLGWTSGYEQYF. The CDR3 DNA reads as TGTGCCAGCAGCTTTCTAGGGTGGACTAGCGGGTACGAGCAGTACTTC.

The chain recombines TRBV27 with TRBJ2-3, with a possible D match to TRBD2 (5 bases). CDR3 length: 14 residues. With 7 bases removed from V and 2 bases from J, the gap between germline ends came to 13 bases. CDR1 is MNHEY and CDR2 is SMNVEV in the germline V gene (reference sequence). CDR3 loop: CASTSRGSTDTQYF. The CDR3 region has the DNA TGTGCCAGCACCTCCAGAGGGTCCACAGATACGCAGTATTTT.

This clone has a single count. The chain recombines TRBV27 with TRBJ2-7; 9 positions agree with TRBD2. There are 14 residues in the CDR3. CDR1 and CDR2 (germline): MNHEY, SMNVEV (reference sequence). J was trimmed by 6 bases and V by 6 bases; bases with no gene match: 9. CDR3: CASSQLAGSGEQYF. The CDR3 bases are TGTGCCAGCAGCCAGCTAGCGGGATCAGGCGAGCAGTACTTC.

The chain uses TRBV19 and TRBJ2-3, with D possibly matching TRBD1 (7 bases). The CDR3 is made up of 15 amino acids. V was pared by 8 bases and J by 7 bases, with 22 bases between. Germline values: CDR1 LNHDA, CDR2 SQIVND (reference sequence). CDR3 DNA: TGTGCCAGTCGAACCGCTGGAGGGGGCGCAAATACGCAGTATTTT. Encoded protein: CASRTAGGGANTQYF.